These 6 T cell receptor beta chains were sequenced from one sample in a study of blood T cell repertoires in COVID-19. The data were produced by immunoSEQ multiplex PCR, yet TCRdb's version contains in-frame clones alone and is incomplete. The sample carries approximately 100,000 clones, roughly 82% recorded once. The sequenced sample consisted of peripheral blood. The receptors shown here come from a human donor in a cohort sampled during active COVID-19.

The chain has TRBV2 and TRBJ1-2; no reliable D call. CDR1 and CDR2 from the germline V gene are SNHLY and FYNNEI. V was trimmed by 6 bases and J by 6 bases, leaving 14 bases between them. The CDR3 loop spans 13 amino acids. The CDR3 loop reads CASREGGPHGYTF. The CDR3 nucleotides are TGTGCCAGCAGAGAGGGAGGGCCGCATGGCTACACCTTC.

V and J are TRBV6-5 and TRBJ1-3; 7 positions agree with TRBD1. Germline V CDR1 and CDR2: MNHEY, SVGAGI. This CDR3 comprises 13 residues. V dropped 10 bases and J dropped 4; count of bases not matched to a gene: 7. DNA of the CDR3: TGTGCCACAACAGGGGCCTCGGGAAACACCATATATTTT. It translates to CATTGASGNTIYF.

The gene calls are TRBV10-2 and TRBJ1-1; 7 bases line up with TRBD1. Germline CDR1 WSHSY, CDR2 SAAADI. J lost 1 base, V lost 6 bases, and 8 bases had no gene match. The CDR3 has 15 amino acids. The CDR3 protein is CASSDREKANTEAFF. The CDR3 DNA reads TGCGCCAGCAGCGACAGGGAAAAAGCGAACACTGAAGCTTTCTTT.

The chain recombines TRBV10-2 with TRBJ2-1; 7 bases are a match to TRBD1. After removal of 6 bases from V and 0 bases from J, the junction contained 8 bases not matched to a gene. The germline V gene encodes CDR1 WSHSY and CDR2 SAAADI. The CDR3 is 16 amino acids. The CDR3 loop reads CASRSGTESSYNEQFF. The CDR3 bases are TGCGCCAGCAGATCCGGGACAGAGAGCTCCTACAATGAGCAGTTCTTC.

This clone occurred a few times. The chain recombines TRBV4-3 with TRBJ2-3, with TRBD2 matching over 8 bases. J gave up 5 bases and V 0 bases, and 4 bases lay outside the gene matches. Germline V lookup: CDR1 LGHNA, CDR2 YSLEER. The CDR3 is 15 residues long. CDR3 protein: CASSQEAGGVDTQYF. The CDR3 DNA reads TGCGCCAGCAGCCAAGAGGCGGGGGGTGTAGATACGCAGTATTTT.

CDR3 sequence reads: CASSLGGGRGIQYF. The CDR3 nucleotides are TGTGCCAGCAGCTTAGGCGGGGGGCGTGGCATTCAGTACTTC. The chain links TRBV13 to TRBJ2-4, with D tentatively TRBD2 (7 bases). From germline, CDR1 is PRHDT and CDR2 FYEKMQ (reference sequence). The germline V and J ends were trimmed by 0 bases and 9 bases, with 12 bases remaining between them. This CDR3 is built from 14 residues.